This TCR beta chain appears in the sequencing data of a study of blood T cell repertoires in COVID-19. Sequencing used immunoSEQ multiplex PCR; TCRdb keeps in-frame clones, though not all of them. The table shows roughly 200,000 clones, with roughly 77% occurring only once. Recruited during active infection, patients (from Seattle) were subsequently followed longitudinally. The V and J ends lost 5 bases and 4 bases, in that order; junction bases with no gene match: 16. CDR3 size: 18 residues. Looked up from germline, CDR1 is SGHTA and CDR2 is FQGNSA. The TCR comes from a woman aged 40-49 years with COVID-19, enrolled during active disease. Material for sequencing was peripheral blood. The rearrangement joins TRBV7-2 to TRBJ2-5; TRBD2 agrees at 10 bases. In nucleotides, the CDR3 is TGTGCCAGCAGCCCAAGGGGGGGAGCGGGAGGGCCGAGAGAGACCCAGTACTTC. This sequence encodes CASSPRGGAGGPRETQYF.